The 32 T cell receptor beta chains presented below share a single source sample, sequenced in a study of blood T cell repertoires in COVID-19 (dated by TCRdb to 2019 to 2021). The library was made by the immunoSEQ multiplex PCR assay. TCRdb's version of the immuneACCESS table is confined to in-frame rearrangements and falls short of the full clone set. An unresolved V gene accounts for under half of the shortfall where checked; the remainder is of unknown origin. Recorded for this sample are 130,000 or so clones; almost 85% of them occurred a single time. The top ten constitute 3.4% of the sample. Sequencing used PBMCs or T cells enriched from blood (not recorded which). All receptors come from a woman between 50 and 59 years old with acute COVID-19.

V usage is TRBV7-9 and J usage is TRBJ1-2; 10 nucleotides match TRBD1. The CDR3 runs 15 residues. The V and J ends lost 2 bases and 6 bases, in that order; junction bases with no gene match: 6. Per the germline V gene, CDR1 is SEHNR and CDR2 is FQNEAQ (reference sequence). CDR3 coding DNA: TGTGCCAGCAGCTTATCCGGGACAGGGGTCGATGGCTACACCTTC. Its translation is CASSLSGTGVDGYTF.

The CDR3 sequence is CASSTGGFGYTF. CDR3 nucleotides: TGTGCCAGTAGTACAGGGGGGTTTGGCTACACCTTC. The chain has TRBV19 and TRBJ1-2; TRBD1 agrees at 7 bases. Germline CDR1 reads LNHDA; CDR2 reads SQIVND (reference sequence). V lost 4 bases to trimming and J lost 7 bases; unmatched junction nucleotides: 3. The CDR3 runs to 12 residues.

This rearrangement joins TRBV9 to TRBJ2-5, with D perhaps TRBD2 (6 bases). CDR1 and CDR2 from the germline V gene are SGDLS and YYNGEE. The V gene lost 4 bases and the J gene lost 2 bases, with 12 bases spanning the gap. This CDR3 comprises 14 residues. CDR3 coding DNA: TGTGCCAGCAGCTACGGTGGGGGGCAAGAGACCCAGTACTTC. Translation: CASSYGGGQETQYF.

The gene calls are TRBV12-3 or TRBV12-4 and TRBJ1-1, with D possibly matching TRBD1 (5 bases). There are 12 residues in the CDR3. V was shortened by 7 bases and J by 5 bases, with 11 bases between the two germline ends. CDR3 in DNA: TGTGCCAGCACTTCGGAGGGGACTGAAGCTTTCTTT. Translated: CASTSEGTEAFF.

This clone was seen only a few times. This rearrangement joins TRBV19 to TRBJ2-4, with D unresolved. Germline V gene data show CDR1 as LNHDA and CDR2 as SQIVND (reference sequence). The CDR3 consists of 12 residues. The V gene lost 8 bases and the J gene lost 5 bases, with 10 bases spanning the gap. The DNA for the CDR3 is TGTGCCAGTGGGCCCCCCGAAAACATTCAGTACTTC. It yields the protein CASGPPENIQYF. Together with reference TRBV19 and TRBJ2-4, the CDR3 gives the full variable domain: DGGITQSPKYLFRKEGQNVTLSCEQNLNHDAMYWYRQDPGQGLRLIYYSQIVNDFQKGDIAEGYSVSREKKESFPLTVTSAQKNPTAFYLCASGPPENIQYFGAGTRLSVL.

The chain uses TRBV6-5 and TRBJ2-2, with 10 bases identical to TRBD2. The CDR3 length is 15 residues. After removal of 7 bases from V and 1 base from J, the junction contained 3 bases not matched to a gene. Germline CDR1 MNHEY, CDR2 SVGAGI. The CDR3 bases are TGTGCCAGCACCAGACTAGCGGGGAACACCGGGGAGCTGTTTTTT. Amino acid sequence: CASTRLAGNTGELFF.

This rearrangement joins TRBV7-9 to TRBJ1-2; 8 positions match TRBD1. Germline V gene sequence: CDR1 SEHNR, CDR2 FQNEAQ (reference sequence). This CDR3 has 16 amino acids. The V gene end was trimmed by 5 bases and the J gene end by 7 bases; junction bases not matched to a gene: 15. CDR3 nucleotide sequence: TGTGCCAGCAGCAAGATTGACCGCCCAGGGGGCCGTGGCTACACCTTC. Translating gives CASSKIDRPGGRGYTF.

In this sample, this clone turned up once. This chain joins TRBV2 and TRBJ1-5; a possible D gene is TRBD1 (6 bases). The ends were cut back, 6 bases at V and 2 bases at J, with 14 bases in the middle. The CDR3 consists of 15 residues. The germline CDR1 and CDR2 sequences are SNHLY and FYNNEI. The CDR3 bases are TGTGCCAGCAGCGGGGGGCAAGTTGGCAATCAGCCCCAGCATTTT. It specifies CASSGGQVGNQPQHF.

The chain joins TRBV11-2 to TRBJ2-3; D is perhaps TRBD2 (5 bases). This CDR3 comprises 13 residues. V lost 8 bases and J lost 2, with 11 bases in between. Germline CDR1 and CDR2: SGHAT and FQNNGV. CDR3 protein: CASGREPTDTQYF. CDR3 DNA: TGTGCCAGCGGACGGGAACCCACAGATACGCAGTATTTT.

The rearrangement uses TRBV5-1 and TRBJ1-6; a possible D gene is TRBD1 (5 bases). There are 15 residues in the CDR3. V lost 0 bases to trimming and J lost 8 bases, with 12 bases between them. CDR1 and CDR2 from the germline V gene are SGHRS and YFSETQ. Written as DNA, the CDR3 is TGCGCCAGCAGCTTGGTGGGCCAGGGCGATTCACCCCTCCACTTT. This gives the protein CASSLVGQGDSPLHF.

This clone came up once. V gene TRBV5-1 combines with J gene TRBJ2-7; possibly TRBD1 for D (6 bases). Germline V CDR1 and CDR2: SGHRS, YFSETQ. This CDR3 region has 16 residues. The germline V and J ends were trimmed by 4 bases and 0 bases, with 17 bases remaining between them. Here the CDR3 DNA reads TGCGCCAGCAGCCCGGACCCCACAGGGAGCTCCTACGAGCAGTACTTC. Protein product: CASSPDPTGSSYEQYF.

In its sample, this clone was seen a few times. V is TRBV9 and J is TRBJ2-3; TRBD1 matches 10 bases. V was clipped by 2 bases and J by 2 bases; unmatched bases: 2. Germline lookup yields CDR1 SGDLS and CDR2 YYNGEE. This CDR3 is 15 amino acids long. CDR3 protein: CASSVGQGVTDTQYF. The CDR3 coding sequence is TGTGCCAGCAGCGTTGGACAGGGGGTCACAGATACGCAGTATTTT.

The J gene is TRBJ1-6, the V gene TRBV10-3; 7 bases align to TRBD1. The germline V gene has CDR1 ENHRY and CDR2 SYGVKD. V shed 3 bases, J shed 9 bases, and the junction held 8 bases outside the gene matches. The CDR3 has 15 residues. CDR3 in DNA: TGTGCCATCAGTGATTCTGGACAGGATAGTTCACCCCTCCACTTT. Residues: CAISDSGQDSSPLHF.

The CDR3 reads CASRADRTTGELFF. The CDR3 DNA reads TGTGCCAGTAGGGCCGACAGGACCACCGGGGAGCTGTTTTTT. The gene calls are TRBV19 and TRBJ2-2; maybe TRBD1 (6 bases). CDR3 length: 14 residues. The ends were cut back, 6 bases at V and 4 bases at J, with 12 bases in the middle. The germline V gene has CDR1 LNHDA and CDR2 SQIVND (reference sequence).

CDR3 in amino acids: CASSMRRGATSIAKNIQYF. CDR3 nucleotides: TGTGCCAGTAGTATGCGCAGGGGCGCAACCAGTATAGCCAAAAACATTCAGTACTTC. V and J are TRBV19 and TRBJ2-4; a possible D gene is TRBD1 (6 bases). The germline gives CDR1 LNHDA, CDR2 SQIVND (reference sequence). V dropped 3 bases and J dropped 0 bases, with 21 bases sitting between them. CDR3 length: 19 amino acids.

This chain links TRBV27 with TRBJ2-7; 9 nucleotides line up with TRBD2. Germline V CDR1 and CDR2: MNHEY, SMNVEV (reference sequence). Trimming removed 3 bases from V and 6 bases from J; junction bases left unmatched: 6. The CDR3 length is 14 residues. CDR3 residues: CASSFSGSEAEQYF. The DNA for the CDR3 is TGTGCCAGCAGTTTTAGCGGGAGCGAGGCCGAGCAGTACTTC.

V is TRBV28 and J is TRBJ1-2; no clear D. CDR1 and CDR2 from the germline V gene are MDHEN and SYDVKM. This CDR3 has 12 residues. The V and J ends lost 5 bases and 7 bases respectively, with 11 bases between them. CDR3 nucleotides: TGTGCCAGCAGTCTATCAATGTTTGGCTACACCTTC. Residues: CASSLSMFGYTF.

This chain links TRBV18 with TRBJ1-2; D unclear. The V and J ends lost 1 base and 6 bases respectively, with 9 bases between them. Germline lookup yields CDR1 KGHSH and CDR2 LQKENI. This CDR3 is 13 amino acids long. The CDR3 DNA follows: TGTGCCAGCTCACCACAGGGCGGGAATGGCTACACCTTC. It translates to CASSPQGGNGYTF.

This chain joins TRBV19 and TRBJ2-6, with 7 bases that match TRBD1. This CDR3 region has 17 residues. Germline-derived CDR1 and CDR2 are LNHDA and SQIVND (reference sequence). The V gene end was trimmed by 6 bases and the J gene end by 0 bases; junction bases not matched to a gene: 8. In DNA, the CDR3 is TGTGCCAGTAGACAGACAGGGCCCTTCTCTGGGGCCAACGTCCTGACTTTC. Translated: CASRQTGPFSGANVLTF. The full variable domain, in which reference TRBV19 and TRBJ2-6 provide the parts outside the CDR3, is DGGITQSPKYLFRKEGQNVTLSCEQNLNHDAMYWYRQDPGQGLRLIYYSQIVNDFQKGDIAEGYSVSREKKESFPLTVTSAQKNPTAFYLCASRQTGPFSGANVLTFGAGSRLTVL.

The chain links TRBV29-1 to TRBJ2-1; 9 bases fit TRBD2. Losses at the gene ends were 3 bases for V and 3 bases for J; bases not matched to a gene: 3. The CDR3 runs 14 residues. The germline gives CDR1 SQVTM, CDR2 ANQGSEA. This CDR3 is CSVDASGIYNEQFF. CDR3 coding DNA: TGCAGCGTTGATGCTAGCGGGATCTACAATGAGCAGTTCTTC.

The chain joins TRBV21-1 to TRBJ2-2; the listed D gene, TRBD1, was not tested against the DNA. TRBV21-1 is a pseudogene locus. The CDR3 has 15 amino acids. CDR3 amino acids: CASSRARQDTGELFF. CDR3 DNA sequence: TGTGCCAGCAGCAGGGCACGGCAAGACACCGGGGAGCTGTTTTTT.

The genes are TRBV11-2 and TRBJ2-1, with a weak D call TRBD2 (6 bases). This CDR3 contains 16 residues. V was cut by 5 bases and J by 8 bases, with 22 bases left in between. Germline lookup yields CDR1 SGHAT and CDR2 FQNNGV. The chain's CDR3 is CASSKGTQGRIYEQFF. CDR3 sequence (DNA): TGTGCCAGCAGCAAGGGGACTCAGGGCCGCATTTATGAGCAGTTCTTC.

This chain links TRBV19 with TRBJ1-5; D is unresolved. Germline CDR1 reads LNHDA; CDR2 reads SQIVND (reference sequence). There are 12 residues in the CDR3. The V end lost 10 bases, the J end lost 4 bases, and 11 bases lay between the germline ends. The CDR3 DNA follows: TGTGCCACGGGTCGAGGTAATCAGCCCCAGCATTTT. This encodes CATGRGNQPQHF.

The V gene is TRBV29-1, the J gene TRBJ1-5; 8 nucleotides agree with TRBD1. The CDR3 sequence is 12 residues long. V lost 5 bases and J lost 5; bases outside the gene matches: 2. Germline V lookup: CDR1 SQVTM, CDR2 ANQGSEA. The CDR3 nucleotides read TGCAGCGTTTCGGACAGGGATCAGCCCCAGCATTTT. Its translation is CSVSDRDQPQHF.

This chain joins TRBV7-3 and TRBJ2-2; 7 positions agree with TRBD1. Trimming took 4 bases from V and 6 from J; bases not matched to a gene: 5. This CDR3 spans 14 amino acids. Germline loops: CDR1 SGHTA, CDR2 FQGTGA. CDR3 DNA: TGTGCCAGCAGCTCGGGACAGATCTCCGGGGAGCTGTTTTTT. It translates to CASSSGQISGELFF.

The V and J genes are TRBV12-3 or TRBV12-4 and TRBJ2-7; D not resolved. The CDR3 is 13 amino acids. The V and J ends lost 3 bases and 6 bases respectively, with 12 bases between them. The CDR3 DNA is TGTGCCAGCAGTTTGCCCCCTCAGTTCGAGCAGTACTTC. Amino acids: CASSLPPQFEQYF.

The chain carries TRBV27 and TRBJ1-1; 8 positions match TRBD1. This CDR3 comprises 13 residues. The germline CDR1 and CDR2 sequences are MNHEY and SMNVEV (reference sequence). J lost 1 base, V lost 6 bases, and 1 base had no gene match. In nucleotides, the CDR3 is TGTGCCAGCAGGGGACAGGCGAACACTGAAGCTTTCTTT. It codes for CASRGQANTEAFF.

This clone was seen only once. The chain couples TRBV7-2 to TRBJ2-2; the D gene is possibly TRBD1 (6 bases). The germline V gene has CDR1 SGHTA and CDR2 FQGNSA. Trimming pared 5 bases from V and 0 bases from J, leaving 16 bases between. This CDR3 is 17 amino acids long. The CDR3 region has the DNA TGTGCCAGCAGCACAACCACGACAGGCGCGAACACCGGGGAGCTGTTTTTT. Translating gives CASSTTTTGANTGELFF.

The chain is built from TRBV24-1 and TRBJ2-3, with 9 nucleotides matching TRBD1. Per the germline V gene, CDR1 is KGHDR and CDR2 is SFDVKD. The V segment lost 2 bases and the J segment 4 bases; nucleotides outside the gene matches: 6. The CDR3 consists of 16 residues. The CDR3 loop reads CATSDSTGGTPDTQYF. The CDR3, as DNA: TGTGCCACCAGTGATTCGACAGGGGGGACACCAGATACGCAGTATTTT.

The chain links TRBV5-1 to TRBJ2-5; 8 bases are shared with TRBD2. CDR1 is SGHRS, CDR2 YFSETQ, per germline. V gave up 5 bases and J gave up 3 bases; unmatched junction bases: 15. The CDR3 contains 17 residues. In DNA, the CDR3 is TGCGCCAGCAGACCCGAACCTACTAGCGGAGCTAAAGAGACCCAGTACTTC. Translating gives CASRPEPTSGAKETQYF.

The chain employs TRBV4-1 and TRBJ2-7; D is possibly TRBD1 (6 bases). This CDR3 spans 14 amino acids. In germline, CDR1 is MGHRA, CDR2 YSYEKL. The ends were cut back, 3 bases at V and 0 bases at J, with 9 bases in the middle. This CDR3 reads CASSQGAYSYEQYF. CDR3 DNA: TGCGCCAGCAGCCAGGGGGCGTACTCCTACGAGCAGTACTTC.

The chain combines TRBV5-8 with TRBJ2-1; 8 bases line up with TRBD1. J was trimmed by 5 bases and V by 9 bases; bases with no gene match: 19. The CDR3 runs 17 residues. Germline CDR1 reads SGHTS; CDR2 reads YDEGEE. As DNA, the CDR3 is TGTGCCAACAGTCCCGGGACAGGTTTGGAAACCCACAATGAGCAGTTCTTC. Translated, it gives CANSPGTGLETHNEQFF.